The 30 T cell receptor beta chains given below trace back to one sample, sequenced in a study of molecular identifiers for immune sequencing clone quantification. TCRdb ran MiXCR on the PCR reads and lists one entry per CDR3 protein. Here the sample spans about 630,000 distinct CDR3 sequences, 25% being singletons. Sequenced input: naive CD8+ T cells from blood, with Jurkat cell RNA spiked in. Specified subset: FACS-sorted CD8+CD4-CCR7+CD45RA+ naive T cells. Receptor source: a human donor in good health. Some libraries in this study had Jurkat cell RNA spiked in.

This clonotype came up many times. This CDR3 reads CASSEGWTGESYGYTF. CDR3 nucleotides: TGTGCCAGCAGTGAAGGCTGGACAGGGGAGTCCTATGGCTACACCTTC. The chain recombines TRBV2 with TRBJ1-2, with 9 bases that match TRBD1. The CDR3 runs to 16 residues. Losses at the gene ends were 1 base for V and 4 bases for J; bases not matched to a gene: 7. CDR1 and CDR2 from the germline V gene are SNHLY and FYNNEI.

This chain links TRBV4-3 with TRBJ2-7, with D possibly being TRBD1 (5 bases). The CDR3 is made up of 15 amino acids. Trimming removed 0 bases at V and 2 bases at J, with 11 bases between. Germline V gene data show CDR1 as LGHNA and CDR2 as YSLEER. The CDR3, as DNA: TGCGCCAGCAGCCAAGATCACGGCAGGGCCTACGAGCAGTACTTC. Translated: CASSQDHGRAYEQYF.

This clonotype was recorded only once. A much larger clone differs from this one at a single base, so this may be a read error. The chain combines TRBV5-1 with TRBJ2-7, with D perhaps matching TRBD2 (5 bases). Germline V gives CDR1 SGHRS, CDR2 YFSETQ. The V end lost 2 bases, the J end lost 3 bases, and 12 bases lay between the germline ends. The CDR3 runs 14 residues. The CDR3 DNA is TGCGCCAGCAGCTTTGGTAGCGACATCTACGAGCAGTACTTC. It translates to CASSFGSDIYEQYF.

On this clonotype itself: The junction and the germline gene differ at one end; a read error may be behind it. The rearrangement links TRBV27 to TRBJ2-7; 9 bases are a match to TRBD1. Germline CDR1 is MNHEY and CDR2 is SMNVEV (reference sequence). This CDR3 is built from 14 residues. CDR3 DNA: TGTGCCTGCAGCCGCGGGACAGGGTACCACGAGCAGTACTTC. Residues: CACSRGTGYHEQYF.

This clonotype was detected ten times or more. This rearrangement joins TRBV4-3 to TRBJ2-2, with TRBD2 matching over 11 bases. The CDR3 runs 18 residues. V dropped 0 bases and J dropped 4; count of bases not matched to a gene: 7. The germline CDR1 and CDR2 sequences are LGHNA and YSLEER. CDR3 DNA: TGCGCCAGCAGCCAAGATGGTAGCGGGAGGGCGAGCACCGGGGAGCTGTTTTTT. This translates into CASSQDGSGRASTGELFF.

This clonotype was seen a single time. This could be a read error, since a much larger clone is one nucleotide away. In nucleotides, the CDR3 is TGTGCCAGCAGCCACCACTACACAGATACGCAGTATTTT. This gives the protein CASSHHYTDTQYF. The J gene is TRBJ2-3, the V gene TRBV14, with D hard to call. The CDR3 sequence is 13 residues long. Trimming removed 3 bases at V and 2 bases at J, with 6 bases between. Germline lookup yields CDR1 SGHDN and CDR2 FVKESK.

On this clonotype: The junction departs from germline at one end; a sequencing error may be responsible. The chain carries TRBV7-9 and TRBJ2-7; the match to TRBD2 covers 7 bases. Looked up from germline, CDR1 is SEHNR and CDR2 is FQNEAQ (reference sequence). This CDR3 comprises 14 residues. This CDR3 is CAGSLNGRTYEQYF. Here the CDR3 DNA reads TGTGCCGGCAGCCTCAACGGGAGGACCTACGAGCAGTACTTC.

This clonotype was recorded many times. The rearrangement links TRBV4-3 to TRBJ1-2; 7 positions match TRBD1. V lost 4 bases, J lost 4 bases, and 12 bases stayed unmatched. The germline gives CDR1 LGHNA, CDR2 YSLEER. This CDR3 has 16 amino acids. The CDR3 DNA sequence: TGCGCCAGCAGCCCCCAGAGGACAGGCGCTACCTATGGCTACACCTTC. Its translation is CASSPQRTGATYGYTF.

The gene calls are TRBV12-3 or TRBV12-4 and TRBJ1-1; no firm D call. The CDR3 has 17 residues. Trimming cost V 3 bases and J 1 base, with 18 bases left between them. CDR3 in amino acids: CASSFMSGYQPNTEAFF. CDR3 nucleotides: TGTGCCAGCAGTTTTATGTCGGGCTACCAACCGAACACTGAAGCTTTCTTT.

This clonotype was counted a single time. CDR3 protein: CASARGAGDTQYF. CDR3 nucleotide sequence: TGCGCCAGCGCCCGGGGGGCCGGAGATACGCAGTATTTT. The chain uses TRBV4-1 and TRBJ2-3, with D perhaps TRBD2 (7 bases). The ends were cut back, 8 bases at V and 5 bases at J, with 14 bases in the middle. CDR1 is MGHRA, CDR2 YSYEKL, per germline. CDR3 length: 13 amino acids.

As for this clonotype: A much bigger clone sits one base away, suggesting this may be a read error. The chain is built from TRBV2 and TRBJ2-1, with D maybe TRBD2 (6 bases). The CDR3 is 14 residues long. Germline CDR1 reads SNHLY; CDR2 reads FYNNEI. Here the CDR3 DNA reads TGTGCCAGCACTTGGCTAGCGAGTTACAATAAGCAGTTCTTC. Encoded protein: CASTWLASYNKQFF.

This clonotype was found once. At one boundary the junction diverges from the germline segment, which might be a read error. The gene calls are TRBV4-1 and TRBJ1-2; D is perhaps TRBD1 (5 bases). The CDR3 contains 14 residues. Germline CDR1 and CDR2: MGHRA and YSYEKL. CDR3 DNA: TGCGCCGGCAGCCCCGTGAGGGGCAACTATGGCTACACCTTC. Translation: CAGSPVRGNYGYTF.

A word on this clonotype: A much larger clonotype is one base distant, so this may be a read error. Given the absence of the conserved phenylalanine or tryptophan at the CDR3 end, a read error is likely. The chain combines TRBV18 with TRBJ2-3, with D unresolved. Germline V gene lookup returns CDR1 KGHSH and CDR2 LQKENI. The germline V and J ends were trimmed by 6 bases and 1 base, with 17 bases remaining between them. The length of the CDR3 is 16 residues. CDR3 coding DNA: TGTGCCAGCTCGCCTGAACGTGCGGTTGGCACAGATACGCAGTATCTT. It codes for CASSPERAVGTDTQYL.

The J gene is TRBJ2-7, the V gene TRBV5-5, with D possibly being TRBD1 (5 bases). Germline values: CDR1 SGHKS, CDR2 YYEKEE (reference sequence). This CDR3 has 14 amino acids. V was clipped by 2 bases and J by 2 bases, with 11 bases between them. Here the CDR3 reads CASSFLVGAYEQYF. The CDR3 region has the DNA TGTGCCAGCAGCTTCTTAGTAGGGGCCTACGAGCAGTACTTC.

Only a few counts were recorded for this clonotype. V gene TRBV6-6 combines with J gene TRBJ1-4; 8 bases line up with TRBD1. Germline assignment: CDR1 MNHNY and CDR2 SVGAGI (reference sequence). Trimming at V came to 2 bases and at J to 5 bases, leaving 7 bases not matched to a gene. This CDR3 spans 16 amino acids. The CDR3 nucleotides read TGTGCCAGCAGTTACCCGAAGGGGACAGGCAATGAAAAACTGTTTTTT. Amino acids: CASSYPKGTGNEKLFF.

This clonotype has just a few counts. V gene TRBV23-1 combines with J gene TRBJ2-7; 10 positions match TRBD1. TRBV23-1 is marked as an open reading frame, function uncertain. V was pared by 6 bases and J by 2 bases, with 16 bases of the junction left unmatched. The CDR3 sequence is 18 residues long. This CDR3 is CASSISGQGIRKTYEQYF. The CDR3 DNA sequence: TGCGCCAGCAGCATTTCGGGACAGGGGATAAGAAAAACCTACGAGCAGTACTTC.

This clonotype was recorded at least ten times. The gene calls are TRBV7-9 and TRBJ2-1; D remains ambiguous. V was clipped by 5 bases and J by 10 bases, with 18 bases between them. CDR1 and CDR2 from the germline V gene are SEHNR and FQNEAQ (reference sequence). This CDR3 comprises 14 residues. The CDR3 region is CASSTIPTGAEQFF. The CDR3 bases are TGTGCCAGCAGCACGATTCCAACTGGAGCGGAGCAGTTCTTC.

This clonotype turned up a few times. The chain recombines TRBV7-9 with TRBJ1-1, with D perhaps TRBD1 (6 bases). Trimming cost V 1 base and J 2 bases, with 11 bases left between them. The germline gives CDR1 SEHNR, CDR2 FQNEAQ (reference sequence). The CDR3 covers 15 residues. CDR3 region: CASSLGQGINTEAFF. The CDR3 nucleotides are TGTGCCAGCAGCTTAGGCCAGGGGATTAACACTGAAGCTTTCTTT.

This clonotype appeared a few times. Its ends do not fully match the called genes, so a read error is possible. CDR3 region: CASRTGQMNTVAFF. In DNA form, the CDR3 reads TGTGCCAGCAGGACGGGACAGATGAACACTGTAGCTTTCTTT. V usage is TRBV6-6 and J usage is TRBJ1-1, with 7 bases lining up with TRBD1. Per germline, CDR1 MNHNY and CDR2 SVGAGI (reference sequence). The CDR3 contains 14 residues.

In regard to this clonotype: A junction end diverges from the germline sequence, so it may reflect a read error. V is TRBV5-3 and J is TRBJ1-5; TRBD1 aligns across 8 bases. TRBV5-3 is placed among ORFs of uncertain function. The CDR3 has 16 amino acids. In DNA, the CDR3 is TGCGCCAGCAGCGTGGGTACAGGGGGACTCAATCAGCCCCAGCATTTT. It translates to CASSVGTGGLNQPQHF.

This clonotype came up a few times. V gene TRBV12-5 combines with J gene TRBJ2-7; D might be TRBD1 (5 bases). CDR1 is LGHNT, CDR2 FRNRAP, per germline. V lost 0 bases and J lost 4, with 25 bases in between. The CDR3 runs to 19 residues. CDR3 region: CASGLVRLAQVKKMYEQYF. The CDR3 region has the DNA TGTGCTAGTGGTTTGGTACGGTTAGCACAGGTCAAAAAAATGTACGAGCAGTACTTC.

This clonotype was picked up many times. The rearrangement joins TRBV20-1 to TRBJ2-7, with D possibly being TRBD1 (6 bases). The germline gives CDR1 DFQATT, CDR2 SNEGSKA (reference sequence). Deletions cut 0 bases from V and 0 bases from J, with 12 bases between. The CDR3 loop spans 15 amino acids. Written as DNA, the CDR3 is TGCAGTGCTAGAGATCATCAGGGGATCTCCTACGAGCAGTACTTC. As protein: CSARDHQGISYEQYF.

Points on this clonotype: This likely comes from a read error, as the CDR3 has no conserved phenylalanine or tryptophan at its end. The gene calls are TRBV13 and TRBJ2-3; the D is unclear. The CDR3 is made up of 13 amino acids. Germline CDR1 is PRHDT and CDR2 is FYEKMQ (reference sequence). V lost 3 bases to trimming and J lost 1 base, with 5 bases between them. CDR3 bases: TGTGCCAGCAGCTTTAAGGGCACAGATACGCAGTATTTA. Amino acid sequence: CASSFKGTDTQYL.

The chain recombines TRBV7-9 with TRBJ1-1; TRBD1 might be the D (6 bases). Germline-derived CDR1 and CDR2 are SEHNR and FQNEAQ (reference sequence). The CDR3 is 18 residues long. The ends were cut back, 4 bases at V and 0 bases at J, with 21 bases in the middle. The chain's CDR3 is CASSSFLGEEGVNTEAFF. The CDR3 DNA is TGTGCCAGCAGCTCCTTTTTAGGGGAGGAGGGGGTGAACACTGAAGCTTTCTTT.

Points on this clonotype: Possible read error: a much larger clone is one base away. The CDR3 nucleotides are TGCGCCAGCAACCACGAGGGAGGTACGCAGTATTTT. Its protein is CASNHEGGTQYF. The chain is built from TRBV5-1 and TRBJ2-3, with D possibly matching TRBD2 (6 bases). The germline CDR1 and CDR2 sequences are SGHRS and YFSETQ. CDR3 length: 12 amino acids. V was pared by 6 bases and J by 8 bases, with 13 bases between.

The sample holds many counts of this clonotype. J is TRBJ1-5 and V is TRBV6-6; 11 nucleotides match TRBD1. Germline CDR1 MNHNY, CDR2 SVGAGI (reference sequence). V gave up 2 bases and J gave up 1 base; unmatched junction bases: 1. There are 16 residues in the CDR3. The DNA for the CDR3 is TGTGCCAGCAGTTACCGGACAGGGGGCAGCAATCAGCCCCAGCATTTT. Its translation: CASSYRTGGSNQPQHF.

The CDR3 sequence: CASSQDRAEEAFF. CDR3 nucleotides: TGCGCCAGCAGCCAAGATCGCGCAGAAGAAGCTTTCTTT. This chain joins TRBV4-3 and TRBJ1-1; no reliable D call. CDR1 and CDR2 from the germline V gene are LGHNA and YSLEER. V shed 0 bases and J shed 8 bases, with 10 bases lying between them. The CDR3 totals 13 residues.

This sequence joins TRBV19 and TRBJ1-5, with D possibly being TRBD1 (6 bases). CDR1 and CDR2 from the germline V gene are LNHDA and SQIVND (reference sequence). This CDR3 has 15 residues. V lost 7 bases to trimming and J lost 3 bases, with 16 bases between them. In DNA, the CDR3 is TGTGCCAGTACCGGCTTACAGGGCCCCAATCAGCCCCAGCATTTT. Translation gives CASTGLQGPNQPQHF.

The gene calls are TRBV11-3 and TRBJ2-3; D might be TRBD2 (6 bases). The CDR3 length is 14 residues. CDR1 and CDR2 (germline): SGHNT, YENEEA. Between the trimmed V and J ends, which lost 5 bases and 6 bases, there was a span of 15 bases. CDR3 coding DNA: TGTGCCAGCAGCCCGAGACTAGTCGGGGATACGCAGTATTTT. Translated, it gives CASSPRLVGDTQYF.

This clonotype occurred many times. The chain employs TRBV6-2 or TRBV6-3 and TRBJ1-1, with 7 bases matching TRBD1. This CDR3 has 15 amino acids. The germline V gene has CDR1 MNHEY and CDR2 SVGEGT. The trim removed 4 bases at V and 3 bases at J, leaving 8 bases unmatched. CDR3 sequence: CASSSLRQGDTEAFF. CDR3 DNA: TGTGCCAGCAGTTCTCTTCGACAGGGCGACACTGAAGCTTTCTTT.